This T cell receptor (beta chain) originates from a study of OX40 agonist ivuxolimab in advanced cancers. V lost 4 bases to trimming and J lost 1 base, with 7 bases between them. The CDR3 covers 13 residues. From germline, CDR1 is SGHTS and CDR2 YDEGEE. Measured with immunoSEQ multiplex PCR; TCRdb has only the in-frame clones, and not every one. This table has approximately 91,000 clones, roughly 85% appearing once. The source material was CD4+ or CD8+ T cells sorted from blood, sampled in a trial of the OX40 agonist ivuxolimab. The genes are TRBV5-8 and TRBJ2-3; D gene unclear. The sequence was obtained from an adult with an advanced solid tumor such as melanoma, head and neck, liver or kidney cancer. The CDR3 loop reads CASSRPGTDTQYF. In DNA, the CDR3 is TGTGCCAGCAGCCGCCCGGGCACAGATACGCAGTATTTT. The variable domain in full, with the rest retrieved from reference TRBV5-8 and TRBJ2-3, is EAGVTQSPTHLIKTRGQQATLRCSPISGHTSVYWYQQALGLGLQFLLWYDEGEERNRGNFPPRFSGRQFPNYSSELNVNALELEDSALYLCASSRPGTDTQYFGPGTRLTVL.